Each of the 22 T cell receptor beta chains below was sequenced from the same sample in a study of cytomegalovirus exposure and HLA in healthy donors. PCR used 60 Vbeta primers and 13 Jbeta primers. Method: immunoSEQ multiplex PCR; TCRdb's copy keeps in-frame clones and lacks some. The repertoire table contains 45,000 to 55,000 clones. Sequenced material: PBMCs. These receptors came from a woman in her forties or fifties in good health and CMV-seropositive.

The gene calls are TRBV19 and TRBJ2-3; 8 bases match TRBD2. This CDR3 is built from 19 residues. V gave up 2 bases and J gave up 6 bases; unmatched junction bases: 19. Germline assignment: CDR1 LNHDA and CDR2 SQIVND (reference sequence). In nucleotides, the CDR3 is TGTGCCAGTAGTATATTCGGCCTACGCGCAGCGGGAGCGGGGGATACGCAGTATTTT. Encoded protein: CASSIFGLRAAGAGDTQYF. The full variable domain, its missing parts supplied by reference TRBV19 and TRBJ2-3, is DGGITQSPKYLFRKEGQNVTLSCEQNLNHDAMYWYRQDPGQGLRLIYYSQIVNDFQKGDIAEGYSVSREKKESFPLTVTSAQKNPTAFYLCASSIFGLRAAGAGDTQYFGPGTRLTVL.

This chain joins TRBV6-6 and TRBJ2-1; D gene unclear. Germline values: CDR1 MNHNY, CDR2 SVGAGI (reference sequence). This CDR3 is 16 amino acids long. Trimming removed 0 bases at V and 0 bases at J, with 9 bases between. CDR3 DNA: TGTGCCAGCAGTTACTCGAGGCTCTTCTCCTACAATGAGCAGTTCTTC. Its translation: CASSYSRLFSYNEQFF.

V is TRBV19 and J is TRBJ1-5; D gene ambiguous. Germline lookup yields CDR1 LNHDA and CDR2 SQIVND (reference sequence). This CDR3 is 15 amino acids long. The germline V and J ends were trimmed by 2 bases and 0 bases, with 8 bases remaining between them. CDR3: CASSINMNSNQPQHF. The CDR3 nucleotides are TGTGCCAGTAGTATAAACATGAATAGCAATCAGCCCCAGCATTTT.

The chain has TRBV5-1 and TRBJ1-1; D call uncertain. The V gene lost 0 bases and the J gene lost 1 base, with 7 bases spanning the gap. Germline V gene data show CDR1 as SGHRS and CDR2 as YFSETQ. The CDR3 loop spans 14 amino acids. CDR3 sequence: CASSLDSSNTEAFF. CDR3 nucleotides: TGCGCCAGCAGCTTGGACAGTTCGAACACTGAAGCTTTCTTT. Variable domain in full (rest from reference TRBV5-1 and TRBJ1-1): KAGVTQTPRYLIKTRGQQVTLSCSPISGHRSVSWYQQTPGQGLQFLFEYFSETQRNKGNFPGRFSGRQFSNSRSEMNVSTLELGDSALYLCASSLDSSNTEAFFGQGTRLTVV.

The chain links TRBV29-1 to TRBJ2-1; 12 bases match TRBD2. The ends lost 0 bases at V and 5 bases at J; junction bases unmatched: 2. Germline V CDR1 and CDR2: SQVTM, ANQGSEA. This CDR3 is 15 amino acids long. The CDR3 reads CSVEETSGSDNEQFF. CDR3 DNA sequence: TGCAGCGTTGAAGAGACTAGCGGGAGCGACAATGAGCAGTTCTTC.

The DNA of the CDR3 is TGCGCCAGCAGCTCCGTGGGGGGGACTTCCTCATACGAGCAGTACTTC. Amino acids: CASSSVGGTSSYEQYF. The chain links TRBV5-1 to TRBJ2-7; 7 nucleotides align to TRBD2. Trimming removed 3 bases from V and 4 bases from J; junction bases left unmatched: 13. Looked up from germline, CDR1 is SGHRS and CDR2 is YFSETQ. The CDR3 is 16 amino acids.

This chain's CDR3 is CASSLGLAGAVADTQYF. CDR3 coding DNA: TGTGCCAGCAGTCTCGGACTAGCGGGAGCTGTGGCAGATACGCAGTATTTT. The J gene is TRBJ2-3, the V gene TRBV28, with 13 bases lining up with TRBD2. Germline V gene data show CDR1 as MDHEN and CDR2 as SYDVKM. The length of the CDR3 is 17 residues. Unmatched junction bases numbered 9, after V lost 5 bases and J lost 4 bases. The whole variable domain, remainder taken from reference TRBV28 and TRBJ2-3, is DVKVTQSSRYLVKRTGEKVFLECVQDMDHENMFWYRQDPGLGLRLIYFSYDVKMKEKGDIPEGYSVSREKKERFSLILESASTNQTSMYLCASSLGLAGAVADTQYFGPGTRLTVL.

The gene calls are TRBV2 and TRBJ1-5; 11 bases align to TRBD1. This CDR3 is built from 17 residues. CDR1 is SNHLY and CDR2 is FYNNEI in the germline V gene. The trim removed 5 bases at V and 6 bases at J, leaving 12 bases unmatched. The CDR3 DNA follows: TGTGCCAGCAGTAGGCAGACGACCGGGACAGGGGGTCAGCCCCAGCATTTT. It specifies CASSRQTTGTGGQPQHF.

The gene calls are TRBV2 and TRBJ2-2, with D unclear. The CDR3 covers 12 residues. V lost 7 bases and J 4 bases, leaving 7 bases between the germline ends. Germline V gene data show CDR1 as SNHLY and CDR2 as FYNNEI. The CDR3 nucleotides are TGTGCCAGCAAAACGGGCACCGGGGAGCTGTTTTTT. Its translation is CASKTGTGELFF.

The chain is built from TRBV7-9 and TRBJ1-1; unclear D gene. CDR1 and CDR2 (germline): SEHNR, FQNEAQ (reference sequence). V was trimmed by 7 bases and J by 7 bases, leaving 10 bases between them. This CDR3 has 11 amino acids. The CDR3 DNA reads as TGTGCCAGCAAGATCCTCTATGAAGCTTTCTTT. It codes for CASKILYEAFF.

The chain combines TRBV5-1 with TRBJ1-1; D is perhaps TRBD1 (5 bases). Germline-derived CDR1 and CDR2 are SGHRS and YFSETQ. The V end was cut by 7 bases, the J end by 3 bases, with 10 bases between. The CDR3 sequence is 12 residues long. The CDR3 here is CASGGGDTEAFF. CDR3 DNA sequence: TGCGCCAGCGGGGGAGGGGACACTGAAGCTTTCTTT.

This chain joins TRBV7-9 and TRBJ2-3, with 10 bases fitting TRBD2. V shed 5 bases, J shed 5 bases, and the junction held 7 bases outside the gene matches. The CDR3 runs to 15 residues. Per the germline V gene, CDR1 is SEHNR and CDR2 is FQNEAQ (reference sequence). The CDR3 reads CASSRLAGGQDTQYF. DNA of the CDR3: TGTGCCAGCAGCCGACTAGCGGGCGGGCAAGATACGCAGTATTTT.

V usage is TRBV11-2 and J usage is TRBJ1-3, with 7 positions matching TRBD1. The junction had 10 bases not matched to a gene; V was cut back by 6 bases and J by 5 bases. The CDR3 loop spans 15 amino acids. Per the germline V gene, CDR1 is SGHAT and CDR2 is FQNNGV. This CDR3 is CASSSNRDRRNTIYF. The CDR3 DNA sequence: TGTGCCAGCAGTTCCAACCGGGACAGAAGAAACACCATATATTTT.

The chain couples TRBV16 to TRBJ2-7; D may be TRBD1 (7 bases). V lost 1 base and J lost 4, with 14 bases in between. Germline lookup yields CDR1 KGHSY and CDR2 FQNENV. The CDR3 runs 15 residues. The CDR3 loop is CASSQLEGAVYEQYF. The CDR3 coding sequence is TGTGCCAGCAGCCAATTGGAGGGGGCGGTATACGAGCAGTACTTC.

The chain joins TRBV16 to TRBJ1-4; the D gene is possibly TRBD1 (6 bases). Trimming took 3 bases from V and 5 from J, leaving 16 bases between them. The CDR3 consists of 16 residues. From germline, CDR1 is KGHSY and CDR2 FQNENV. CDR3 coding DNA: TGTGCCAGCAGCCAGTATATGGACAGAAAAAATGAAAAACTGTTTTTT. Amino acid sequence: CASSQYMDRKNEKLFF.

The chain links TRBV28 to TRBJ2-3; 7 bases line up with TRBD2. CDR3 length: 18 residues. Germline-derived CDR1 and CDR2 are MDHEN and SYDVKM. V shed 5 bases and J 2 bases; nucleotides not matched to a gene: 16. The CDR3 nucleotides read TGTGCCAGCAGTCCTCCCCTTTGGGGGGGAGGATCCACAGATACGCAGTATTTT. Its translation is CASSPPLWGGGSTDTQYF. The whole variable domain, filled in from reference TRBV28 and TRBJ2-3, reads DVKVTQSSRYLVKRTGEKVFLECVQDMDHENMFWYRQDPGLGLRLIYFSYDVKMKEKGDIPEGYSVSREKKERFSLILESASTNQTSMYLCASSPPLWGGGSTDTQYFGPGTRLTVL.

The gene calls are TRBV18 and TRBJ2-7, with D perhaps matching TRBD1 (6 bases). The CDR3 covers 13 residues. The germline V and J ends were trimmed by 8 bases and 0 bases, with 11 bases remaining between them. The germline V gene encodes CDR1 KGHSH and CDR2 LQKENI. CDR3 sequence (DNA): TGTGCCAGCCTACAGGGAGACTCCTACGAGCAGTACTTC. It translates to CASLQGDSYEQYF.

The rearrangement joins TRBV27 to TRBJ1-5; D may be TRBD1 (6 bases). Germline CDR1 reads MNHEY; CDR2 reads SMNVEV (reference sequence). CDR3 length equals 14 residues. Trimming removed 6 bases at V and 7 bases at J, with 16 bases between. The CDR3 sequence: CASSATGLIQPQHF. The CDR3 DNA follows: TGTGCCAGCAGCGCCACAGGGCTGATCCAGCCCCAGCATTTT.

The chain has TRBV29-1 and TRBJ1-1, with D hard to call. Germline V gene sequence: CDR1 SQVTM, CDR2 ANQGSEA. The CDR3 has 12 residues. The germline V and J ends were trimmed by 6 bases and 3 bases, with 11 bases remaining between them. Here the CDR3 reads CSVGGGYTEAFF. The CDR3, as DNA: TGCAGCGTCGGCGGCGGGTACACTGAAGCTTTCTTT. Together with reference TRBV29-1 and TRBJ1-1, the CDR3 gives the full variable domain: SAVISQKPSRDICQRGTSLTIQCQVDSQVTMMFWYRQQPGQSLTLIATANQGSEATYESGFVIDKFPISRPNLTFSTLTVSNMSPEDSSIYLCSVGGGYTEAFFGQGTRLTVV.

The chain joins TRBV28 to TRBJ1-1; D gene uncertain. CDR1 MDHEN and CDR2 SYDVKM come from the germline V gene. CDR3 size: 14 residues. The V end was cut by 5 bases, the J end by 1 base, with 11 bases between. The CDR3 region is CASSTPRKNTEAFF. The CDR3 DNA sequence: TGTGCCAGCAGTACCCCGCGGAAGAACACTGAAGCTTTCTTT.

The chain recombines TRBV19 with TRBJ1-5; possibly TRBD1 for D (5 bases). CDR1 and CDR2 from the germline V gene are LNHDA and SQIVND (reference sequence). Trimming left V 6 bases short and J 4 bases short, with 16 bases between. The CDR3 runs to 15 residues. DNA of the CDR3: TGTGCCAGTAGCGGGGGTATACAAGGTAATCAGCCCCAGCATTTT. Residues: CASSGGIQGNQPQHF.

The V and J genes are TRBV5-5 and TRBJ1-5; the D is unclear. The germline V and J ends were trimmed by 7 bases and 0 bases, with 14 bases remaining between them. CDR3 length equals 15 residues. CDR1 and CDR2 (germline): SGHKS, YYEKEE (reference sequence). The CDR3 DNA reads TGTGCCAGCGCACTCGGAGGAGATAGCAATCAGCCCCAGCATTTT. Encoded protein: CASALGGDSNQPQHF.